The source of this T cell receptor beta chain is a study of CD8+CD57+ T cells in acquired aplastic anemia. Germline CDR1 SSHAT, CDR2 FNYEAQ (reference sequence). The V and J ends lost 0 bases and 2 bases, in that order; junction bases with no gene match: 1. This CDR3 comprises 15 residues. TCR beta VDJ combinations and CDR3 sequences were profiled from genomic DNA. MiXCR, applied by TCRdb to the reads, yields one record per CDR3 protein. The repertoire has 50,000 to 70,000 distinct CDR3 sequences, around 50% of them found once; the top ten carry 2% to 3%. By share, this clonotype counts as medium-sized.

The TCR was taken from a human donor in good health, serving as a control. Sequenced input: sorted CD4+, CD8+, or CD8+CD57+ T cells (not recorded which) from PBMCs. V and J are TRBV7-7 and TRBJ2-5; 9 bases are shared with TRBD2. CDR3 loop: CASSLAAGGQETQYF. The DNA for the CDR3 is TGTGCCAGCAGCTTAGCAGCGGGAGGACAAGAGACCCAGTACTTC.